These 22 T cell receptor beta chains share one sample of origin, sequenced in a study of tumor and adjacent non-tumor tissue in lung cancer. A modified ARM-PCR protocol with three rounds of nested PCR amplified TCRbeta. One entry per CDR3 protein results from TCRdb running MiXCR on the multiplex PCR reads. The data contain 90,000 to 120,000 distinct CDR3 sequences, 65% of them singletons. RNA was extracted from bulk tissue without any cell sorting. The normal lung tissue was taken more than 3 cm from the tumor edge. Material for sequencing was distant non-tumor lung tissue. The receptor source for this set is a man aged 25 to 40 with non-small cell lung cancer.

This clonotype was recorded only once. It may be a read error: a sequence one base away is much more abundant. DNA for the CDR3: TGTGCCAGCAGCTTAACAGGCGATAATTCACCCCTCCTCTTT. Translated, it gives CASSLTGDNSPLLF. V gene TRBV7-2 combines with J gene TRBJ1-6, with D possibly TRBD1 on 5 matching bases. The CDR3 length is 14 residues. Germline V gene sequence: CDR1 SGHTA, CDR2 FQGNSA.

Concerning this clonotype itself: A read error may produce the germline difference seen at one junction end. The rearrangement uses TRBV20-1 and TRBJ2-7, with no clear D. CDR3 size: 13 residues. The V gene's germline CDR1 is DFQATT and CDR2 SNEGSKA (reference sequence). As DNA, the CDR3 is TGCGGTGCTAGAGATGGGTACTCCTACGAGCAGTACTTC. Amino acids: CGARDGYSYEQYF.

V usage is TRBV5-4 and J usage is TRBJ1-6, with D possibly TRBD1 on 5 matching bases. CDR3 size: 15 residues. Trimming left V 5 bases short and J 6 bases short, with 15 bases between. Germline V lookup: CDR1 SGHNT, CDR2 YYREEE (reference sequence). The CDR3 protein is CASRRRRQTNSPLHF. In nucleotides, the CDR3 is TGTGCCAGCAGACGACGGAGACAGACTAATTCACCCCTCCACTTT.

As for this clonotype: Germline and junction disagree at one end, which may indicate a read error. The chain couples TRBV20-1 to TRBJ2-1; D is unclear. Germline V gene sequence: CDR1 DFQATT, CDR2 SNEGSKA (reference sequence). The CDR3 totals 13 residues. The CDR3 DNA sequence: TGCATTGCTAGAGATATAGCCGACAATGAGCAGTTCTTC. It encodes CIARDIADNEQFF.

This chain uses TRBV29-1 with TRBJ2-7, with D possibly being TRBD2 (7 bases). This CDR3 contains 15 residues. Between the trimmed V and J ends, which lost 6 bases and 0 bases, there was a span of 18 bases. Germline V gene sequence: CDR1 SQVTM, CDR2 ANQGSEA. In nucleotides, the CDR3 is TGCAGCGTCCTAGTGGGGGAGGGGGGCTCCTACGAGCAGTACTTC. Encoded protein: CSVLVGEGGSYEQYF.

A note on this clonotype: Here the CDR3 omits its conserved ending phenylalanine or tryptophan, so a read error is the likely source. Because the CDR3's place on the DNA is in doubt, the DNA is left out and the CDR3 is given as listed by TCRdb. V and J are TRBV4-3 and TRBJ1-4; the D call of TRBD1 is as the table states it, not checked on the DNA. Ends included, the CDR3 has 15 residues. The germline gives CDR1 LGHNA, CDR2 YSLEER. The CDR3 spells CASSTTPGWSEKLLL.

The table lists this clonotype with many counts. The V gene is TRBV20-1, the J gene TRBJ1-1; 9 bases line up with TRBD1. Trimming took 6 bases from V and 8 from J; bases not matched to a gene: 7. Germline CDR1 DFQATT, CDR2 SNEGSKA (reference sequence). The CDR3 runs to 12 residues. CDR3 coding DNA: TGCAGTGCGGAGACAGGGGGGCTCGAAGCTTTCTTT. It translates to CSAETGGLEAFF.

This rearrangement joins TRBV11-2 to TRBJ2-7, with D possibly matching TRBD1 (6 bases). V was clipped by 6 bases and J by 0 bases, with 27 bases between them. CDR3 length equals 19 residues. Germline V lookup: CDR1 SGHAT, CDR2 FQNNGV. The CDR3, as DNA: TGTGCCAGCAGGAGGGTAACCTTAACCCCGGGACACCGCTCCTACGAGCAGTACTTC. Translating it yields CASRRVTLTPGHRSYEQYF.

Remarks on this clonotype: A much larger clone differs by one base, so this may be a read error. This rearrangement joins TRBV12-5 to TRBJ1-1; no definite D call. Germline lookup yields CDR1 LGHNT and CDR2 FRNRAP. The CDR3 extends over 13 amino acids. The CDR3, as DNA: TGTGCTAGTGGTTTGGGACCGAACACTGATGCTTTCTTT. It translates to CASGLGPNTDAFF.

Concerning this clonotype itself: The junction departs from germline at one end; a sequencing error may be responsible. The rearrangement links TRBV11-2 to TRBJ1-1; the match to TRBD1 covers 8 bases. The CDR3 length is 15 residues. The germline V gene encodes CDR1 SGHAT and CDR2 FQNNGV. CDR3 DNA sequence: TGTGCCGGCAGCTCCCGGGCCACAGGGGGTGCTGAAGCTTTCTTT. Protein sequence: CAGSSRATGGAEAFF.

This clonotype has a count of ten or more. The chain carries TRBV4-3 and TRBJ2-2, with 8 bases identical to TRBD2. Germline V lookup: CDR1 LGHNA, CDR2 YSLEER. The CDR3 covers 14 residues. V lost 2 bases to trimming and J lost 6 bases; unmatched junction nucleotides: 2. CDR3 protein: CASSQWGLAGELFF. The CDR3, as DNA: TGCGCCAGCAGCCAATGGGGACTAGCCGGGGAGCTGTTTTTT.

This clonotype was observed at least ten times. The chain links TRBV5-4 to TRBJ2-1; TRBD2 might be the D (6 bases). V lost 3 bases, J lost 4 bases, and 14 bases lay in between. Germline loops: CDR1 SGHNT, CDR2 YYREEE (reference sequence). The CDR3 loop spans 15 amino acids. The CDR3 coding sequence is TGTGCCAGCAGCTGGCGGGACGACCCTTACAATGAGCAGTTCTTC. The encoded protein is CASSWRDDPYNEQFF.

For this clonotype: This may be a read error, as it is one base from a much larger clone. This chain's CDR3 is CASSSTGGLVGDEAPRTTDTQYF. The CDR3 nucleotides are TGTGCCAGCAGTTCTACAGGGGGCCTAGTGGGAGATGAGGCCCCACGTACAACAGATACGCAGTATTTT. The chain is built from TRBV6-2 or TRBV6-3 and TRBJ2-3, with TRBD1 identical over 9 bases. With V trimmed by 4 bases and J by 3 bases, 29 bases remained unmatched. The CDR3 contains 23 residues. Germline lookup yields CDR1 MNHEY and CDR2 SVGEGT.

The J gene is TRBJ2-3, the V gene TRBV10-3, with D maybe TRBD1 (6 bases). Trimming pared 10 bases from V and 0 bases from J, leaving 17 bases between. In germline, CDR1 is ENHRY, CDR2 SYGVKD. This CDR3 is 15 amino acids long. CDR3 residues: CATKGTYSSTDTQYF. Here the CDR3 DNA reads TGTGCCACCAAGGGGACATATTCTAGCACAGATACGCAGTATTTT.

The chain is built from TRBV20-1 and TRBJ2-1; 10 bases fit TRBD1. The CDR3 sequence is 17 residues long. CDR1 is DFQATT and CDR2 is SNEGSKA in the germline V gene (reference sequence). The CDR3 DNA reads as TGCAGCGTTGCCGGGACAGGGGCTTACTATTCCTACAATGAGCAGTTCTTC. It translates to CSVAGTGAYYSYNEQFF.

On this clonotype: The junction shows a germline mismatch at one end, possibly a read error. This chain links TRBV29-1 with TRBJ1-4; TRBD1 agrees at 8 bases. This CDR3 is built from 15 residues. CDR1 SQVTM and CDR2 ANQGSEA come from the germline V gene. The CDR3 spells CTVEDFGTGGEKLFF. In DNA, the CDR3 is TGCACCGTTGAAGACTTTGGGACAGGTGGCGAAAAATTGTTTTTT.

This clonotype came up a few times. A single base separates this from a much larger clone, so it may be a read error. The rearrangement links TRBV4-2 to TRBJ2-7; 10 nucleotides align to TRBD2. The CDR3 is 16 amino acids. Germline CDR1 reads LGHNA; CDR2 reads YNFKEQ. CDR3 sequence (DNA): TGTGCCAGCAGCCAACCCAGCGGGGGGGCCTTCTACGAGCAGCACTTC. This gives the protein CASSQPSGGAFYEQHF.

Regarding this clonotype: It is likely a read error, because the conserved phenylalanine at the end of the CDR3 is missing. V and J are TRBV6-6 and TRBJ2-5; the match to TRBD1 covers 8 bases. J was trimmed by 3 bases and V by 7 bases; bases with no gene match: 7. This CDR3 region has 14 residues. CDR1 is MNHNY and CDR2 is SVGAGI in the germline V gene (reference sequence). CDR3 coding DNA: TGTGCCAGCATGGCCAGGGGGCTGGAAGAGACCCAGTACCTC. Its protein product is CASMARGLEETQYL.

Remarks on this clonotype: Its ends do not fully match the called genes, so a read error is possible. The chain joins TRBV4-1 to TRBJ2-7; D call uncertain. The germline CDR1 and CDR2 sequences are MGHRA and YSYEKL. The CDR3 length is 16 residues. The CDR3 bases are TGCGCCAGCAGCAGCGAAGTAGGCAGGCCCTCCTATGAGCAGTACTTC. It codes for CASSSEVGRPSYEQYF.

The sample holds a few counts of this clonotype. The chain employs TRBV6-4 and TRBJ2-3, with 10 bases that match TRBD2. In germline, CDR1 is MRHNA, CDR2 SNTAGT. The CDR3 runs 15 residues. After removal of 3 bases from V and 1 base from J, the junction contained 1 base not matched to a gene. CDR3 DNA: TGTGCCAGCAGTGAGGGGACTAGCGGCACAGATACGCAGTATTTT. It yields the protein CASSEGTSGTDTQYF.

Details on this clonotype: A much more abundant neighbour one base away suggests this may be a read error. This chain joins TRBV7-9 and TRBJ1-2; D might be TRBD1 (5 bases). The CDR3 totals 13 residues. From germline, CDR1 is SEHNR and CDR2 FQNEAQ (reference sequence). The CDR3, as DNA: TGTGCCAGCAGCTTCGGGGCAGCTTATGGCTGCACCTTC. Translated, it gives CASSFGAAYGCTF. Drawing the rest from reference TRBV7-9 and TRBJ1-2, the complete variable domain is DTGVSQNPRHKITKRGQNVTFRCDPISEHNRLYWYRQTLGQGPEFLTYFQNEAQLEKSRLLSDRFSAERPKGSFSTLEIQRTEQGDSAMYLCASSFGAAYGCTFGSGTRLTVV.

The chain employs TRBV29-1 and TRBJ2-7, with 7 bases lining up with TRBD2. J gave up 3 bases and V 0 bases, and 8 bases lay outside the gene matches. In germline, CDR1 is SQVTM, CDR2 ANQGSEA. CDR3 length: 15 amino acids. The CDR3 nucleotides read TGCAGCGTTGAAGAATTCGGCCAGCGGGGCTACGAGCAGTACTTC. It is translated as CSVEEFGQRGYEQYF.